The 31 T cell receptor beta chains below come from one sample, sequenced in a study of blood T cell repertoires in COVID-19. Clones were read by immunoSEQ multiplex PCR, and TCRdb kept only the in-frame ones, dropping some. The sample lists fewer than 100,000 clones, about 80% occurring once. Sequenced material: peripheral blood. These receptor sequences come from a man in his 70s with acute or convalescent COVID-19.

This clone is categorized as medium-sized. The V gene is TRBV21-1, the J gene TRBJ2-7; TRBD2 is the table's D call, not checked against the DNA. TRBV21-1 is a listed pseudogene. The CDR3 has 16 residues. CDR3 in DNA: TGTGCCAGCAGCAAATTAGGGCTAGCGGGGATCTACGAGCAGTACTTC. This sequence encodes CASSKLGLAGIYEQYF.

The rearrangement links TRBV19 to TRBJ2-1, with 9 bases lining up with TRBD1. The CDR3 contains 15 residues. Germline CDR1 and CDR2: LNHDA and SQIVND (reference sequence). Trimming cost V 10 bases and J 2 bases; bases outside gene matches: 9. Written as DNA, the CDR3 is TGTGCCACGTTGGGGACAGGGCTTGCCTACAATGAGCAGTTCTTC. The encoded protein is CATLGTGLAYNEQFF. Based on the CDR3 plus reference TRBV19 and TRBJ2-1, the full variable domain is DGGITQSPKYLFRKEGQNVTLSCEQNLNHDAMYWYRQDPGQGLRLIYYSQIVNDFQKGDIAEGYSVSREKKESFPLTVTSAQKNPTAFYLCATLGTGLAYNEQFFGPGTRLTVL.

In its sample, this clone was seen many times. The rearrangement uses TRBV6-5 and TRBJ2-3; D is uncertain. The CDR3 spans 13 residues. V dropped 5 bases and J dropped 6 bases, with 12 bases sitting between them. CDR1 is MNHEY and CDR2 is SVGAGI in the germline V gene. The CDR3 loop is CASSRDSEDTQYF. DNA of the CDR3: TGTGCCAGCAGTCGAGACTCAGAGGATACGCAGTATTTT.

The count of this clone is one. The gene calls are TRBV6-6 and TRBJ2-7, with 8 bases fitting TRBD1. V lost 4 bases to trimming and J lost 6 bases; unmatched junction nucleotides: 8. From germline, CDR1 is MNHNY and CDR2 SVGAGI (reference sequence). The CDR3 totals 14 residues. Written as DNA, the CDR3 is TGTGCCAGCAGTTGGACCGCAACAGGGGGCGAGCAGTACTTC. Protein sequence: CASSWTATGGEQYF.

This clone was recorded once. V usage is TRBV5-1 and J usage is TRBJ2-5, with unresolved D. Between the trimmed V and J ends, which lost 4 bases and 2 bases, there was a span of 3 bases. The CDR3 length is 11 residues. The germline CDR1 and CDR2 sequences are SGHRS and YFSETQ. The CDR3 protein is CASSQQETQYF. The CDR3 DNA follows: TGCGCCAGCAGCCAGCAAGAGACCCAGTACTTC.

This sequence joins TRBV27 and TRBJ2-7; 14 positions agree with TRBD2. This CDR3 contains 20 residues. V shed 3 bases, J shed 2 bases, and the junction held 15 bases outside the gene matches. The germline CDR1 and CDR2 sequences are MNHEY and SMNVEV (reference sequence). As DNA, the CDR3 is TGTGCCAGCAGTTTGCGCTCCCCTGGGACTAGCGGGAGAGTCGCCTACGAGCAGTACTTC. It is translated as CASSLRSPGTSGRVAYEQYF.

The chain employs TRBV7-2 and TRBJ2-7; D is perhaps TRBD2 (5 bases). The germline V and J ends were trimmed by 0 bases and 6 bases, with 15 bases remaining between them. In germline, CDR1 is SGHTA, CDR2 FQGNSA. The CDR3 loop spans 15 amino acids. The CDR3, as DNA: TGTGCCAGCAGCTTAGCGACTACGCAAGGCAGCGAGCAGTACTTC. It encodes CASSLATTQGSEQYF. The complete variable domain, with remaining parts taken from reference TRBV7-2 and TRBJ2-7, reads GAGVSQSPSNKVTEKGKDVELRCDPISGHTALYWYRQSLGQGLEFLIYFQGNSAPDKSGLPSDRFSAERTGGSVSTLTIQRTQQEDSAVYLCASSLATTQGSEQYFGPGTRLTVT.

This clone was picked up one time. The chain is built from TRBV29-1 and TRBJ1-5, with a possible D match to TRBD1 (6 bases). The V gene's germline CDR1 is SQVTM and CDR2 ANQGSEA. V lost 3 bases and J 5 bases, leaving 8 bases between the germline ends. There are 12 residues in the CDR3. CDR3 coding DNA: TGCAGCGTTGACAGGGGTTATCAGCCCCAGCATTTT. It encodes CSVDRGYQPQHF.

As concerns this clone: The sample contains more than one DNA sequence encoding this CDR3. The CDR3 is CASSQDPGLETDTQYF. Written as DNA, the CDR3 is TGCGCCAGCAGCCAAGATCCGGGACTGGAGACAGATACGCAGTATTTT. The rearrangement joins TRBV4-1 to TRBJ2-3, with D possibly TRBD2 on 6 matching bases. Trimming stripped 0 bases from V and 3 bases from J, with 13 bases between. This CDR3 region has 16 residues. Germline values: CDR1 MGHRA, CDR2 YSYEKL.

This clone was seen only a few times. The chain has TRBV3-1 (or the pseudogene TRBV3-2) and TRBJ1-1; D is undetermined. CDR1 is LGHDT and CDR2 is YNNKEL in the germline V gene (reference sequence). The CDR3 contains 14 residues. The germline V and J ends were trimmed by 5 bases and 4 bases, with 14 bases remaining between them. The CDR3 sequence is CASSSIDTFTEAFF. The DNA of the CDR3 is TGTGCCAGCAGCTCTATAGATACCTTCACTGAAGCTTTCTTT.

The genes are TRBV30 and TRBJ1-2; tentative D call: TRBD1 (5 bases). This CDR3 has 16 residues. Germline V CDR1 and CDR2: GTSNPN, SVGIG (reference sequence). V lost 5 bases to trimming and J lost 1 base, with 20 bases between them. The CDR3 DNA reads TGTGCCTGGTCGGGCGGAGGGGCGCTTTTTAACTATGGCTACACCTTC. This codes for CAWSGGGALFNYGYTF. Drawing the rest from reference TRBV30 and TRBJ1-2, the complete variable domain is SQTIHQWPATLVQPVGSPLSLECTVEGTSNPNLYWYRQAAGRGLQLLFYSVGIGQISSEVPQNLSASRPQDRQFILSSKKLLLSDSGFYLCAWSGGGALFNYGYTFGSGTRLTVV.

V usage is TRBV3-1 (or the pseudogene TRBV3-2) and J usage is TRBJ2-1; tentatively, D is TRBD2 (5 bases). This CDR3 has 16 residues. Germline V gene data show CDR1 as LGHDT and CDR2 as YNNKEL (reference sequence). V was clipped by 2 bases and J by 0 bases, with 11 bases between them. The CDR3 spells CASSQSLASSYNEQFF. CDR3 nucleotides: TGTGCCAGCAGCCAATCGTTAGCGAGCTCCTACAATGAGCAGTTCTTC.

As concerns this clone: Within the sample, other DNA sequences also encode this same CDR3. The V and J genes are TRBV19 and TRBJ1-5; D may be TRBD1 (5 bases). CDR3 size: 15 residues. Germline CDR1 reads LNHDA; CDR2 reads SQIVND (reference sequence). V lost 1 base to trimming and J lost 1 base, with 8 bases between them. The CDR3 loop reads CASSIGTRSNQPQHF. The CDR3 DNA reads as TGTGCCAGTAGTATAGGGACACGAAGCAATCAGCCCCAGCATTTT.

V and J are TRBV3-1 (or the pseudogene TRBV3-2) and TRBJ2-1; the match to TRBD2 covers 9 bases. This CDR3 is 15 amino acids long. Germline CDR1 LGHDT, CDR2 YNNKEL (reference sequence). The J segment lost 9 bases and the V segment lost 2 bases, leaving 8 bases of the junction unmatched. The DNA for the CDR3 is TGTGCCAGCAGCCAAAGGGCTAGCGGGAATGCTGAGCAGTTCTTC. Its translation: CASSQRASGNAEQFF.

The chain combines TRBV24-1 with TRBJ1-5, with 8 nucleotides matching TRBD1. CDR1 KGHDR and CDR2 SFDVKD come from the germline V gene. V trimming: 4 bases; J trimming: 0 bases; junction bases outside the gene matches: 7. This CDR3 has 17 amino acids. The CDR3: CATSEASGGDSNQPQHF. CDR3 DNA sequence: TGTGCCACCAGTGAGGCCTCAGGGGGCGATAGCAATCAGCCCCAGCATTTT.

This clone came up many times. The rearrangement joins TRBV4-1 to TRBJ1-4; 9 bases agree with TRBD1. Per the germline V gene, CDR1 is MGHRA and CDR2 is YSYEKL. V lost 4 bases, J lost 7 bases, and 13 bases stayed unmatched. The CDR3 totals 17 residues. The CDR3 region is CASSPGQGGRRAEKLFF. CDR3 DNA sequence: TGCGCCAGCAGCCCGGGACAGGGAGGTAGGAGGGCTGAAAAACTGTTTTTT.

There are a few counts of this clone. The chain joins TRBV29-1 to TRBJ2-3; D unclear. Germline values: CDR1 SQVTM, CDR2 ANQGSEA. Between the trimmed V and J ends, which lost 4 bases and 6 bases, there was a span of 14 bases. The CDR3 length is 13 residues. The CDR3 DNA sequence: TGCAGCGTTGCAGGCCCCGGTGGGGATACGCAGTATTTT. Amino acids: CSVAGPGGDTQYF.

A single count supports this clone. V and J are TRBV27 and TRBJ1-1; 7 bases map to TRBD1. The V gene end was trimmed by 2 bases and the J gene end by 3 bases; junction bases not matched to a gene: 6. The germline CDR1 and CDR2 sequences are MNHEY and SMNVEV (reference sequence). The length of the CDR3 is 15 residues. The CDR3 region is CASSLRGDRDTEAFF. CDR3 in DNA: TGTGCCAGCAGTTTACGGGGCGACAGGGACACTGAAGCTTTCTTT.

The J gene is TRBJ2-7, the V gene TRBV11-2, with TRBD2 as a possible D gene (7 bases). The CDR3 totals 15 residues. Trimming removed 5 bases from V and 5 bases from J, with 19 bases in between. CDR1 and CDR2 from the germline V gene are SGHAT and FQNNGV. The CDR3 DNA reads as TGTGCCAGCAGCCGGGGGGTAGGGGGTAGGGACGAGCAGTACTTC. This translates into CASSRGVGGRDEQYF.

The gene calls are TRBV9 and TRBJ2-4, with D perhaps matching TRBD1 (5 bases). Trimming left V 0 bases short and J 8 bases short, with 12 bases between. There are 14 residues in the CDR3. In germline, CDR1 is SGDLS, CDR2 YYNGEE. The CDR3 DNA reads TGTGCCAGCAGCGTAGGAAATCAGGGTTACATTCAGTACTTC. Its protein is CASSVGNQGYIQYF.

The V gene is TRBV2, the J gene TRBJ2-1; 10 bases match TRBD2. Losses at the gene ends were 6 bases for V and 6 bases for J; bases not matched to a gene: 5. CDR1 and CDR2 (germline): SNHLY, FYNNEI. CDR3 length: 14 amino acids. The chain's CDR3 is CASRTGTSVNEQFF. In DNA, the CDR3 is TGTGCCAGCAGGACCGGGACTAGCGTCAATGAGCAGTTCTTC.

This chain joins TRBV6-5 and TRBJ1-2; TRBD1 matches 10 bases. Losses at the gene ends were 5 bases for V and 4 bases for J; bases not matched to a gene: 7. The CDR3 runs 15 residues. The V gene's germline CDR1 is MNHEY and CDR2 SVGAGI. DNA for the CDR3: TGTGCCAGCAGTAGACGGGACAGGGGCCGCTATGGCTACACCTTC. As protein: CASSRRDRGRYGYTF.

V usage is TRBV6-5 and J usage is TRBJ1-4; D remains unclear. Germline V lookup: CDR1 MNHEY, CDR2 SVGAGI. Trimming took off 7 bases at V and 8 bases at J, with 17 bases between the two ends. The CDR3 consists of 14 residues. The CDR3 loop is CASILENSAEKLFF. CDR3 DNA sequence: TGTGCCAGCATACTAGAAAATTCGGCAGAAAAACTGTTTTTT.

The sample holds a few counts of this clone. V usage is TRBV2 and J usage is TRBJ2-7, with no clear D. V was shortened by 7 bases and J by 1 base, with 11 bases between the two germline ends. CDR1 and CDR2 (germline): SNHLY, FYNNEI. The CDR3 loop spans 13 amino acids. CDR3 in amino acids: CASIGGLSYEQYF. The CDR3 nucleotides read TGTGCCAGCATTGGTGGCCTTTCCTACGAGCAGTACTTC.

J is TRBJ2-7 and V is TRBV7-8; the D is unclear. V was clipped by 2 bases and J by 3 bases, with 2 bases between them. This CDR3 has 11 residues. Germline-derived CDR1 and CDR2 are SGHVS and FQNEAQ. CDR3 coding DNA: TGTGCCAGCAGCTTACGCTACGAGCAGTACTTC. Its translation: CASSLRYEQYF.

DNA of the CDR3: TGCGCCAGCAGCTTGGAGGGGACAGGTACAAATGAAAAACTGTTTTTT. Protein: CASSLEGTGTNEKLFF. This chain links TRBV5-1 with TRBJ1-4, with 8 positions matching TRBD1. CDR1 is SGHRS, CDR2 YFSETQ, per germline. The CDR3 has 16 residues. V shed 0 bases and J 5 bases; nucleotides not matched to a gene: 6.

The rearrangement links TRBV28 to TRBJ2-7; 9 positions match TRBD1. The CDR3 sequence is 15 residues long. Trimming at V came to 0 bases and at J to 1 base, leaving 1 base not matched to a gene. Per the germline V gene, CDR1 is MDHEN and CDR2 is SYDVKM. CDR3 protein: CASSLWGTGSYEQYF. The CDR3 bases are TGTGCCAGCAGTTTATGGGGGACAGGGTCCTACGAGCAGTACTTC.

The chain carries TRBV5-1 and TRBJ2-1, with 10 bases aligning to TRBD2. The CDR3 is made up of 14 amino acids. The germline V gene encodes CDR1 SGHRS and CDR2 YFSETQ. V gave up 4 bases and J gave up 14 bases; unmatched junction bases: 12. CDR3 sequence: CASSPGEGSGREFF. CDR3 nucleotide sequence: TGCGCCAGCAGCCCAGGCGAGGGAAGCGGGAGGGAGTTCTTC.

The V and J genes are TRBV11-2 and TRBJ2-7, with D possibly TRBD2 on 6 matching bases. The CDR3 loop spans 14 amino acids. The V gene lost 3 bases and the J gene lost 2 bases, with 11 bases spanning the gap. Germline lookup yields CDR1 SGHAT and CDR2 FQNNGV. CDR3 residues: CASSLGGETYEQYF. In DNA, the CDR3 is TGTGCCAGCAGCTTGGGCGGGGAGACCTACGAGCAGTACTTC.

The chain combines TRBV11-2 with TRBJ2-7; D not resolved. This CDR3 region has 13 residues. Germline CDR1 reads SGHAT; CDR2 reads FQNNGV. The V end was cut by 3 bases, the J end by 5 bases, with 11 bases between. This CDR3 is CASSFPGHHEQYF. DNA for the CDR3: TGTGCCAGCAGCTTTCCTGGGCACCACGAGCAGTACTTC.

This rearrangement joins TRBV6-4 to TRBJ1-5; 8 bases line up with TRBD1. Germline V gene sequence: CDR1 MRHNA, CDR2 SNTAGT. The CDR3 spans 15 residues. The V and J ends lost 0 bases and 2 bases, in that order; junction bases with no gene match: 0. CDR3 loop: CASSDSTGGNQPQHF. CDR3 nucleotide sequence: TGTGCCAGCAGTGACTCGACAGGGGGCAATCAGCCCCAGCATTTT.